A selection of T cell receptor beta chains follows, all from one sample in a study of cytomegalovirus exposure and HLA in healthy donors. The repertoire was sequenced with immunoSEQ multiplex PCR; TCRdb's copy has only in-frame clones and lacks some. The data contain about 120,000 clones, 81% of them singletons. The sample consisted of PBMCs. The origin of the receptors is a woman between 40 and 50 years old in good health and CMV-seronegative. The CDR3 runs from the conserved cysteine through the conserved F or W. Fields, in order: J gene, V gene, CDR3 protein.

J: TRBJ2-1
V: TRBV29-1
CDR3: CSAGREGANEQFF

J: TRBJ2-3
V: TRBV5-1
CDR3: CASSLAGTSGTYSTDTQYF

J: TRBJ2-7
V: TRBV5-4
CDR3: CASSLTSGGSYEQYF

J: TRBJ2-2
V: TRBV5-5
CDR3: CASSGRTNTGELFF

J: TRBJ2-7
V: TRBV6-5
CDR3: CASSYSTTTPNEQYF

J: TRBJ2-5
V: TRBV25-1
CDR3: CASSGPRTGAGETQYF

J: TRBJ2-3
V: TRBV6-4
CDR3: CASSDGGGTDTQYF

J: TRBJ1-2
V: TRBV6-5
CDR3: CASSPQGLNYGYTF

J: TRBJ1-1
V: TRBV5-6
CDR3: CASSIAVNTEAFF

J: TRBJ2-5
V: TRBV5-1
CDR3: CASSSDSGARETQYF

J: TRBJ1-2
V: TRBV7-9
CDR3: CSSSPGTGQGNPHYGYTF

J: NA
V: TRBV5-1
CDR3: CASSEGQATVYEQYF

J: TRBJ2-7
V: TRBV7-2
CDR3: CASRTGQGAFEQYF

J: TRBJ1-1
V: TRBV2
CDR3: CASSQYTEAFF

J: TRBJ2-7
V: TRBV13
CDR3: CASSLGTGVKSYEQYF

J: TRBJ2-3
V: TRBV5-1
CDR3: CASSSGLAGGGADTQYF

J: TRBJ1-2
V: TRBV6-1
CDR3: CASRVDRVYGYTF

J: TRBJ2-7
V: TRBV20-1
CDR3: CSARGQPEQYF

J: TRBJ2-1
V: TRBV18
CDR3: CASSPRVDYNEQFF

J: TRBJ2-1
V: TRBV18
CDR3: CASSRTGVSYNEQFF

J: TRBJ1-1
V: TRBV10-3
CDR3: CAIRDPDSEAFF

J: TRBJ2-3
V: TRBV18
CDR3: CASSPIAGGPPDTQYF

J: TRBJ1-1
V: TRBV19
CDR3: CASSIAPRGRRDTEAFF

J: TRBJ1-5
V: TRBV27
CDR3: CASRPGVSNQPQHF

J: TRBJ2-3
V: TRBV21-1
CDR3: CASSKGRPGLLKICIDTQYF

J: TRBJ2-1
V: TRBV5-1
CDR3: CASSLVAGAYNEQFF

J: TRBJ2-1
V: TRBV19
CDR3: CASTTTGNYNEQFF

J: TRBJ1-1
V: TRBV28
CDR3: CASTLRPSNTEAFF

J: TRBJ1-1
V: TRBV27
CDR3: CASSLSGTGGTEAFF

J: TRBJ2-7
V: TRBV6-5
CDR3: CASSYSLVRNYEQYF

J: TRBJ1-1
V: TRBV11-2
CDR3: CASSSRDRGGLITEAFF

J: TRBJ1-1
V: TRBV10-3
CDR3: CAISEADTEAFF

J: TRBJ2-7
V: TRBV19
CDR3: CASSIQDRGGYEQYF

J: TRBJ1-1
V: TRBV6-5
CDR3: CASRRDLNTEAFF

J: TRBJ1-2
V: TRBV19
CDR3: CASKARDSGLYGYTF

J: TRBJ2-1
V: TRBV29-1
CDR3: CSVVLAGREQFF

J: TRBJ2-1
V: TRBV7-3
CDR3: CASSLWTSGRVRGEQFF

J: TRBJ1-1
V: TRBV2
CDR3: CACLLTGVNTEAFF

J: TRBJ2-3
V: TRBV7-2
CDR3: CASSLGAAGFTDTQYF

J: TRBJ2-2
V: TRBV7-3
CDR3: CASSPQGNGELFF

J: TRBJ1-4
V: TRBV30
CDR3: CAWSGTGTNEKLFF

J: TRBJ1-3
V: TRBV7-9
CDR3: CASSLSISGNTIYF

J: TRBJ2-7
V: TRBV6-1
CDR3: CATWRQGTYEQYF

J: TRBJ2-7
V: TRBV10-3
CDR3: CATRTGGYEQYF

J: TRBJ1-1
V: TRBV6-5
CDR3: CASSEGAHTEAFF

J: TRBJ2-1
V: TRBV14
CDR3: CASSSRLAGVTNEQFF

J: TRBJ1-2
V: TRBV19
CDR3: CASSIGTGTINYGYTF

J: TRBJ1-4
V: TRBV6-1
CDR3: CASSLVVHAEKLFF

J: TRBJ1-2
V: TRBV28
CDR3: CASSTGTGDNYGYTF

J: TRBJ2-7
V: TRBV5-1
CDR3: CASSSTSGGIYEQYF

J: TRBJ2-7
V: TRBV19
CDR3: CASSISSGATYEQYF

J: TRBJ2-3
V: TRBV4-2
CDR3: CASSQEGTSGSPSTDTQYF

J: TRBJ2-7
V: TRBV27
CDR3: CASSRDRVSSYEQYF

J: TRBJ2-3
V: TRBV4-1
CDR3: CASSPEKRGTDTQYF

J: TRBJ1-1
V: TRBV5-1
CDR3: CASSLEARGNTEAFF

J: TRBJ2-2
V: TRBV30
CDR3: CAWSWTGHTGELFF

J: TRBJ1-2
V: TRBV9
CDR3: CASSSQGAYGYTF